The 25 T cell receptor beta chains reported below all come from one sample, sequenced in a study of blood T cell repertoires in COVID-19. The data were produced by immunoSEQ multiplex PCR, yet TCRdb's version contains in-frame clones alone and is incomplete. The sample has roughly 50,000 clones; roughly 76% are singletons. The sample consisted of peripheral blood. Every receptor here comes from an older woman with acute or convalescent COVID-19.

The rearrangement uses TRBV2 and TRBJ1-6; D is perhaps TRBD1 (5 bases). Deletions cut 2 bases from V and 6 bases from J, with 11 bases between. CDR3 length equals 15 residues. Germline V gene lookup returns CDR1 SNHLY and CDR2 FYNNEI. Here the CDR3 reads CASSELGGGNSPLHF. CDR3 DNA: TGTGCCAGCAGTGAATTGGGCGGGGGTAATTCACCCCTCCACTTT.

The chain recombines TRBV28 with TRBJ1-6, with D possibly TRBD1 on 6 matching bases. Germline V gene lookup returns CDR1 MDHEN and CDR2 SYDVKM. This CDR3 contains 15 residues. Trimming shortened V by 4 bases and J by 8 bases, and 15 bases separated the two germline ends. The CDR3 is CASSYYQGLYSPLHF. The CDR3, as DNA: TGTGCCAGCAGTTACTATCAGGGGTTGTATTCACCCCTCCACTTT.

The CDR3 DNA sequence: TGTGCCAGCAGTCCTTATCGGACGGGGAATGAAAAACTGTTTTTT. Translating gives CASSPYRTGNEKLFF. V gene TRBV6-5 combines with J gene TRBJ1-4, with no clear D. The CDR3 loop spans 15 amino acids. V lost 5 bases and J lost 5, with 15 bases in between. Looked up from germline, CDR1 is MNHEY and CDR2 is SVGAGI.

This clone came up once. The V call is TRBV3-1 (or the pseudogene TRBV3-2), the J call TRBJ1-1; TRBD1 agrees at 9 bases. This CDR3 has 16 residues. Germline V gene sequence: CDR1 LGHDT, CDR2 YNNKEL (reference sequence). V was clipped by 4 bases and J by 0 bases; unmatched bases: 6. The CDR3 is CASSPVGTGMNTEAFF. The CDR3 DNA reads TGTGCCAGCAGCCCGGTGGGGACAGGGATGAACACTGAAGCTTTCTTT.

The genes are TRBV6-6 and TRBJ2-3; D may be TRBD1 (6 bases). The germline V gene has CDR1 MNHNY and CDR2 SVGAGI (reference sequence). Deletions cut 2 bases from V and 2 bases from J, with 8 bases between. The CDR3 is made up of 14 amino acids. The CDR3 region has the DNA TGTGCCAGCAGTTACGGGGGACACACAGATACGCAGTATTTT. Residues: CASSYGGHTDTQYF.

The gene calls are TRBV6-6 and TRBJ2-3; D is ambiguous. The CDR3 spans 12 residues. V was clipped by 8 bases and J by 2 bases, with 8 bases between them. CDR1 and CDR2 from the germline V gene are MNHNY and SVGAGI (reference sequence). This CDR3 is CASVGDTDTQYF. CDR3 nucleotides: TGTGCCAGCGTCGGAGACACAGATACGCAGTATTTT.

This rearrangement joins TRBV14 to TRBJ2-7; 10 bases are a match to TRBD1. The CDR3 runs 17 residues. Trimming removed 1 base from V and 6 bases from J; junction bases left unmatched: 12. Germline CDR1 SGHDN, CDR2 FVKESK. CDR3: CASSQGIAGTGDFEQYF. DNA of the CDR3: TGTGCCAGCAGCCAAGGGATCGCCGGGACAGGGGATTTCGAGCAGTACTTC.

V is TRBV11-2 and J is TRBJ1-4; the match to TRBD1 covers 8 bases. Germline values: CDR1 SGHAT, CDR2 FQNNGV. With 5 bases clipped from V and 7 bases from J, the junction kept 12 bases outside the gene matches. The CDR3 consists of 16 residues. CDR3 DNA: TGTGCCAGCAGCGTGGGGCTCGGACAGGGAATTGAAAAACTGTTTTTT. This gives the protein CASSVGLGQGIEKLFF.

The rearrangement uses TRBV6-5 and TRBJ2-1; 9 nucleotides line up with TRBD1. The CDR3 is made up of 13 amino acids. CDR1 is MNHEY and CDR2 is SVGAGI in the germline V gene. Losses at the gene ends were 7 bases for V and 6 bases for J; bases not matched to a gene: 4. CDR3 nucleotide sequence: TGTGCCAGCACACGGACAGGGGTCAATGAGCAGTTCTTC. It translates to CASTRTGVNEQFF.

This clone ranks as medium-sized (0.01 to 0.1%). The gene calls are TRBV7-2 and TRBJ1-6; no clear D. Germline V gene data show CDR1 as SGHTA and CDR2 as FQGNSA. Between the trimmed V and J ends, which lost 10 bases and 0 bases, there was a span of 13 bases. CDR3 size: 15 residues. The CDR3 reads CAIRGRSSYNSPLHF. The CDR3, as DNA: TGTGCCATCCGAGGTAGATCCTCCTATAATTCACCCCTCCACTTT.

The rearrangement links TRBV19 to TRBJ2-7; the match to TRBD2 covers 16 bases. V lost 3 bases to trimming and J lost 2 bases; unmatched junction nucleotides: 7. Germline CDR1 is LNHDA and CDR2 is SQIVND (reference sequence). The CDR3 totals 18 residues. CDR3 protein: CASSIQGLAGGPAYEQYF. The CDR3 coding sequence is TGTGCCAGTAGTATCCAGGGACTAGCGGGAGGGCCGGCCTACGAGCAGTACTTC.

The chain recombines TRBV24-1 with TRBJ2-7, with TRBD1 as a possible D gene (5 bases). V lost 0 bases to trimming and J lost 4 bases, with 6 bases between them. Germline CDR1 and CDR2: KGHDR and SFDVKD. The CDR3 totals 13 residues. The CDR3 loop reads CATSDLRGYEQYF. In nucleotides, the CDR3 is TGTGCCACCAGTGATTTGAGGGGTTACGAGCAGTACTTC.

This clone was counted a few times. The rearrangement uses TRBV29-1 and TRBJ2-1, with a possible D match to TRBD2 (6 bases). With 7 bases removed from V and 2 bases from J, the gap between germline ends came to 21 bases. The CDR3 is 16 amino acids. CDR1 is SQVTM, CDR2 ANQGSEA, per germline. CDR3 residues: CSAHLLGSRAYNEQFF. CDR3 nucleotide sequence: TGCAGCGCCCACCTGCTCGGGAGCAGGGCCTACAATGAGCAGTTCTTC.

The chain joins TRBV30 to TRBJ2-2, with TRBD1 identical over 9 bases. Losses at the gene ends were 5 bases for V and 9 bases for J; bases not matched to a gene: 13. The CDR3 consists of 15 residues. Germline V gene sequence: CDR1 GTSNPN, CDR2 SVGIG (reference sequence). CDR3 sequence: CAWGEQGAPVWELFF. Here the CDR3 DNA reads TGTGCCTGGGGCGAACAGGGGGCGCCGGTTTGGGAGCTGTTTTTT. The full variable domain, with the rest looked up from reference TRBV30 and TRBJ2-2, is SQTIHQWPATLVQPVGSPLSLECTVEGTSNPNLYWYRQAAGRGLQLLFYSVGIGQISSEVPQNLSASRPQDRQFILSSKKLLLSDSGFYLCAWGEQGAPVWELFFGEGSRLTVL.

This clone occurred once. The genes are TRBV10-2 and TRBJ2-5; no firm D call. V dropped 3 bases and J dropped 2 bases, with 7 bases sitting between them. Germline CDR1 is WSHSY and CDR2 is SAAADI. The CDR3 contains 13 residues. CDR3 sequence: CASSDNGQETQYF. The CDR3 DNA sequence: TGCGCCAGCAGTGATAACGGGCAAGAGACCCAGTACTTC.

The rearrangement links TRBV6-6 to TRBJ2-2, with 8 bases matching TRBD2. The CDR3 totals 14 residues. With 7 bases clipped from V and 5 bases from J, the junction kept 6 bases outside the gene matches. The germline V gene encodes CDR1 MNHNY and CDR2 SVGAGI (reference sequence). In nucleotides, the CDR3 is TGTGCCAGCATTGCCGGGACTAGGACCGGGGAGCTGTTTTTT. Encoded protein: CASIAGTRTGELFF.

This clone was recorded only once. This sequence joins TRBV6-5 and TRBJ2-1; 7 bases map to TRBD1. The CDR3 contains 14 residues. J was trimmed by 1 base and V by 6 bases; bases with no gene match: 3. The germline CDR1 and CDR2 sequences are MNHEY and SVGAGI. CDR3 coding DNA: TGTGCCAGCAGGGACAGGTATTCCTACAATGAGCAGTTCTTC. Its protein is CASRDRYSYNEQFF.

The chain has TRBV4-2 and TRBJ2-1, with 10 bases matching TRBD1. Germline CDR1 is LGHNA and CDR2 is YNFKEQ. The ends lost 2 bases at V and 5 bases at J; junction bases unmatched: 3. This CDR3 has 15 amino acids. The CDR3 DNA is TGTGCCAGCAGCCAATTCGGACAGGGGGACAATGAGCAGTTCTTC. This encodes CASSQFGQGDNEQFF.

The V call is TRBV12-3 or TRBV12-4, the J call TRBJ1-2; D possibly corresponds to TRBD1 (6 bases). Deletions cut 7 bases from V and 10 bases from J, with 16 bases between. The CDR3 sequence is 12 residues long. In nucleotides, the CDR3 is TGTGCCAGCACCATGGGACAACATCTCTACACCTTC. Translation: CASTMGQHLYTF.

This chain uses TRBV18 with TRBJ2-5; D is perhaps TRBD2 (6 bases). Germline assignment: CDR1 KGHSH and CDR2 LQKENI. The ends were cut back, 1 base at V and 5 bases at J, with 14 bases in the middle. The CDR3 is 15 amino acids. CDR3 in DNA: TGTGCCAGCTCACCACAGGAGGGGAGAGGGGAGACCCAGTACTTC. This codes for CASSPQEGRGETQYF.

This rearrangement joins TRBV28 to TRBJ1-4; TRBD1 agrees at 8 bases. Germline V gene data show CDR1 as MDHEN and CDR2 as SYDVKM. The length of the CDR3 is 13 residues. The V gene end was trimmed by 6 bases and the J gene end by 7 bases; junction bases not matched to a gene: 4. The CDR3 region is CASRTGTGEKLFF. The CDR3 region has the DNA TGTGCCAGCAGGACCGGGACAGGTGAAAAACTGTTTTTT.

The chain joins TRBV15 to TRBJ2-5, with D perhaps matching TRBD1 (6 bases). Germline V gives CDR1 LNHNV, CDR2 YYDKDF (reference sequence). The CDR3 runs 14 residues. V shed 0 bases and J shed 4 bases, with 9 bases lying between them. This chain's CDR3 is CATSRDQGIETQYF. The CDR3 region has the DNA TGTGCCACCAGCAGAGATCAGGGGATAGAGACCCAGTACTTC.

V gene TRBV5-1 combines with J gene TRBJ2-1; 12 bases match TRBD2. V shed 4 bases and J 3 bases; nucleotides not matched to a gene: 5. Germline CDR1 is SGHRS and CDR2 is YFSETQ. The CDR3 spans 16 residues. The chain's CDR3 is CASSVTSGSYYNEQFF. In DNA form, the CDR3 reads TGCGCCAGCAGCGTGACTAGCGGGAGTTACTACAATGAGCAGTTCTTC. The full variable domain, with the rest looked up from reference TRBV5-1 and TRBJ2-1, is KAGVTQTPRYLIKTRGQQVTLSCSPISGHRSVSWYQQTPGQGLQFLFEYFSETQRNKGNFPGRFSGRQFSNSRSEMNVSTLELGDSALYLCASSVTSGSYYNEQFFGPGTRLTVL.

The genes are TRBV18 and TRBJ1-2; D is possibly TRBD1 (5 bases). Germline loops: CDR1 KGHSH, CDR2 LQKENI. This CDR3 is 14 amino acids long. Trimming left V 3 bases short and J 4 bases short, with 12 bases between. CDR3 DNA sequence: TGTGCCAGCTCACCCGGACAAGATTCCTATGGCTACACCTTC. Its protein is CASSPGQDSYGYTF. The whole variable domain, filled in from reference TRBV18 and TRBJ1-2, reads NAGVMQNPRHLVRRRGQEARLRCSPMKGHSHVYWYRQLPEEGLKFMVYLQKENIIDESGMPKERFSAEFPKEGPSILRIQQVVRGDSAAYFCASSPGQDSYGYTFGSGTRLTVV.

The V call is TRBV7-6, the J call TRBJ1-1; TRBD1 matches at 10 bases. The CDR3 has 16 residues. The J segment lost 5 bases and the V segment lost 5 bases, leaving 11 bases of the junction unmatched. Germline V CDR1 and CDR2: SGHVS, FNYEAQ. The CDR3 here is CASSPQPGQGSTEAFF. CDR3 in DNA: TGTGCCAGCAGCCCACAGCCGGGACAGGGGTCAACTGAAGCTTTCTTT.